This TCR beta chain was sequenced in a study of T-cell memory formation after mild COVID-19. Findings and limits, study-wide: Among clones contracting day 15 to 85, CD4/CD8 was balanced, whereas later expanders leaned CD4+.

Trimming left V 6 bases short and J 1 base short, with 15 bases between. CDR3 size: 15 residues. This clonotype was detected ten times or more. Its antigen is unknown. 5'RACE with constant-segment primers built TCRalpha and TCRbeta cDNA libraries with UMIs. One entry per CDR3 protein results from TCRdb running MiXCR on the 5' RACE reads. The table includes fewer than 150,000 distinct CDR3 sequences, approximately 6.3% detected once. The receptor's source is an adult woman who had mild COVID-19 (a few samples of this study predate the infection). Cell type and time point are not known. The J gene is TRBJ1-2, the V gene TRBV12-3 or TRBV12-4; D ambiguous. Sequences were obtained from PBMCs or a T cell subset sorted from them (not recorded which). The CDR3 DNA sequence: TGTGCCAGCAGCGCCCGGCCATATTATAACTATGGCTACACCTTC. This codes for CASSARPYYNYGYTF.